Following are 21 T cell receptor beta chains from one sample sequenced in a study of vaccination and CD4 T cells after COVID-19. As for treatment: roughly 11-day PBMC culture with coronavirus spike peptide pools or control peptides (ViraFEST assay). At the Johns Hopkins FTIC core, DNA taken from cultured CD4+ T cells was sequenced by way of the Oncomine TCR Beta short-read assay. TCRdb re-called the PCR reads with MiXCR, one entry per CDR3 protein. The sample records roughly 18,000 distinct CDR3 sequences, around 59% being singletons. Their recognized antigens are unknown. Sequencing was done on a sample of CD4+ T cells from blood, cultured in vitro. These receptors were collected from a human donor who had recovered from COVID-19.

This clonotype was counted once. The chain combines TRBV10-3 with TRBJ2-7; perhaps TRBD1 as D (6 bases). The CDR3 runs to 13 residues. Germline V gene sequence: CDR1 ENHRY, CDR2 SYGVKD. The V end lost 4 bases, the J end lost 2 bases, and 9 bases lay between the germline ends. The CDR3 spells CAISVDRPYEQYF. DNA for the CDR3: TGTGCCATCAGTGTTGACAGGCCCTACGAGCAGTACTTC.

This clonotype was seen just once. CDR3: CASNLNTEAFF. CDR3 nucleotide sequence: TGTGCCAGCAACCTGAACACTGAAGCTTTCTTT. The rearrangement links TRBV2 to TRBJ1-1; D gene ambiguous. Looked up from germline, CDR1 is SNHLY and CDR2 is FYNNEI. Trimming shortened V by 7 bases and J by 0 bases, and 3 bases separated the two germline ends. The CDR3 spans 11 residues.

CDR3 protein: CASSTFRGREETQYF. The DNA of the CDR3 is TGTGCCAGCAGTACCTTTCGGGGGCGCGAGGAGACCCAGTACTTC. The V and J genes are TRBV6-2 or TRBV6-3 and TRBJ2-5, with D possibly being TRBD1 or TRBD2 (6 bases each). Germline CDR1 is MNHEY and CDR2 is SVGEGT. V shed 5 bases and J shed 5 bases, with 18 bases lying between them. The CDR3 is made up of 15 amino acids.

The chain employs TRBV2 and TRBJ2-3, with D perhaps assigned TRBD1 or TRBD2 (6 bases each). Trimming stripped 8 bases from V and 4 bases from J, with 19 bases between. Germline assignment: CDR1 SNHLY and CDR2 FYNNEI. CDR3 length: 15 amino acids. As DNA, the CDR3 is TGTGCCAGCGCCTTCACCTACAGGGAGGCAGATACGCAGTATTTT. Translating gives CASAFTYREADTQYF.

J is TRBJ2-1 and V is TRBV28; the D gene could be TRBD1 or TRBD2 (5 bases each). This CDR3 contains 16 residues. V shed 5 bases and J shed 2 bases, with 16 bases lying between them. Germline lookup yields CDR1 MDHEN and CDR2 SYDVKM. The CDR3 DNA sequence: TGTGCCAGCAGTATAACCGGGACCACTACCTACAATGAGCAGTTCTTC. Encoded protein: CASSITGTTTYNEQFF.

The chain employs TRBV15 and TRBJ2-3; D gene ambiguous. This CDR3 region has 11 residues. Germline-derived CDR1 and CDR2 are LNHNV and YYDKDF (reference sequence). Trimming removed 2 bases at V and 5 bases at J, with 2 bases between. CDR3 loop: CATSRRDTQYF. CDR3 sequence (DNA): TGTGCCACCAGCAGACGAGATACGCAGTATTTT.

This clonotype has just a few counts. The CDR3 is CASSIPGSYEQYF. The CDR3 DNA reads as TGTGCCAGTAGTATACCAGGCTCCTACGAGCAGTACTTC. The chain combines TRBV19 with TRBJ2-7; D is unclear. This CDR3 is built from 13 residues. Per germline, CDR1 LNHDA and CDR2 SQIVND (reference sequence). V lost 2 bases, J lost 0 bases, and 5 bases lay in between.

This clonotype appeared a single time. The gene calls are TRBV7-9 and TRBJ2-7; D call uncertain. Germline V gene data show CDR1 as SEHNR and CDR2 as FQNEAQ (reference sequence). CDR3 length equals 12 residues. The V gene lost 4 bases and the J gene lost 4 bases, with 8 bases spanning the gap. The DNA for the CDR3 is TGTGCCAGCAGCTCCCCCAGTTACGAGCAGTACTTC. Encoded protein: CASSSPSYEQYF.

The chain joins TRBV6-2 or TRBV6-3 to TRBJ2-3; 9 bases are shared with TRBD1. The length of the CDR3 is 16 residues. V shed 5 bases and J 2 bases; nucleotides not matched to a gene: 8. From germline, CDR1 is MNHEY and CDR2 SVGEGT. The CDR3 DNA reads TGTGCCAGCAGTACCCGCCGGGACAGGGCCACAGATACGCAGTATTTT. Translating it yields CASSTRRDRATDTQYF.

The genes are TRBV6-1 and TRBJ2-5; D remains unclear. In germline, CDR1 is MNHNS, CDR2 SASEGT. The ends were cut back, 1 base at V and 5 bases at J, with 8 bases in the middle. The CDR3 is 13 residues long. The DNA for the CDR3 is TGTGCCAGCAGTGAAGACGAGGAGGAGACCCAGTACTTC. Translating it yields CASSEDEEETQYF.

This clonotype occurred a few times. The chain has TRBV24-1 and TRBJ2-2; no definite D call. V gave up 5 bases and J gave up 7 bases, with 7 bases separating them. This CDR3 is 12 amino acids long. Germline CDR1 and CDR2: KGHDR and SFDVKD. The CDR3, as DNA: TGTGCCACCAGTGCATCCGTCGGGGAGCTGTTTTTT. Translated: CATSASVGELFF.

This chain connects TRBV2 to TRBJ2-1, with D perhaps matching TRBD1 (6 bases). The CDR3 covers 13 residues. V lost 5 bases to trimming and J lost 5 bases, with 10 bases between them. Germline V gene sequence: CDR1 SNHLY, CDR2 FYNNEI. CDR3 nucleotide sequence: TGTGCCAGCAGTAAGGACAGAAACAATGAGCAGTTCTTC. It encodes CASSKDRNNEQFF.

This chain connects TRBV15 to TRBJ2-5; 9 nucleotides agree with TRBD2. CDR1 and CDR2 from the germline V gene are LNHNV and YYDKDF (reference sequence). With V trimmed by 5 bases and J by 2 bases, 6 bases remained unmatched. The length of the CDR3 is 15 residues. The CDR3 DNA is TGTGCCACCAGCCCTAGCGGGAAGGGGCAAGAGACCCAGTACTTC. Translating it yields CATSPSGKGQETQYF.

This clonotype appeared a few times. The J gene is TRBJ2-1, the V gene TRBV20-1; TRBD2 matches at 8 bases. V lost 4 bases and J lost 6; bases outside the gene matches: 11. This CDR3 has 15 amino acids. Germline V lookup: CDR1 DFQATT, CDR2 SNEGSKA (reference sequence). CDR3: CSAKVVGGASNEQFF. DNA of the CDR3: TGCAGTGCTAAGGTGGTCGGGGGGGCCTCCAATGAGCAGTTCTTC.

The rearrangement uses TRBV28 and TRBJ1-1; D possibly corresponds to TRBD1 (5 bases). Germline-derived CDR1 and CDR2 are MDHEN and SYDVKM. The V end was cut by 6 bases, the J end by 0 bases, with 11 bases between. There are 14 residues in the CDR3. In DNA form, the CDR3 reads TGTGCCAGCAGACCCGGGGCCATGAACACTGAAGCTTTCTTT. Translating it yields CASRPGAMNTEAFF. The full variable domain, with the rest looked up from reference TRBV28 and TRBJ1-1, is DVKVTQSSRYLVKRTGEKVFLECVQDMDHENMFWYRQDPGLGLRLIYFSYDVKMKEKGDIPEGYSVSREKKERFSLILESASTNQTSMYLCASRPGAMNTEAFFGQGTRLTVV.

V usage is TRBV19 and J usage is TRBJ1-2, with D unresolved. CDR1 is LNHDA and CDR2 is SQIVND in the germline V gene (reference sequence). The CDR3 is 14 amino acids. The V and J ends lost 2 bases and 2 bases respectively, with 9 bases between them. The CDR3: CASSITVSNYGYTF. CDR3 sequence (DNA): TGTGCCAGTAGTATAACGGTGTCAAACTATGGCTACACCTTC.

This clonotype showed up just a few times. The chain links TRBV6-2 or TRBV6-3 to TRBJ2-1; TRBD2 agrees at 14 bases. J gave up 7 bases and V 8 bases, and 1 base lay outside the gene matches. The germline V gene has CDR1 MNHEY and CDR2 SVGEGT. This CDR3 is built from 13 residues. The CDR3: CASRTSGGNEQFF. The CDR3 coding sequence is TGTGCCAGCCGGACTAGCGGGGGGAATGAGCAGTTCTTC.

CDR3 amino acids: CSARGGGPNNSPLHF. The DNA of the CDR3 is TGCAGTGCTAGAGGGGGGGGGCCAAATAATTCACCCCTCCACTTT. The V and J genes are TRBV20-1 and TRBJ1-6; D is possibly TRBD1 (6 bases). CDR1 and CDR2 (germline): DFQATT, SNEGSKA (reference sequence). V dropped 1 base and J dropped 5 bases, with 12 bases sitting between them. The CDR3 is 15 residues long.

The chain is built from TRBV20-1 and TRBJ1-4; maybe TRBD1 (5 bases). This CDR3 comprises 13 residues. V lost 3 bases to trimming and J lost 7 bases, with 12 bases between them. CDR1 is DFQATT and CDR2 is SNEGSKA in the germline V gene (reference sequence). Here the CDR3 DNA reads TGCAGTGCTAGGCACGGGGGGTCTGAAAAACTGTTTTTT. This codes for CSARHGGSEKLFF.

This clonotype has just one count. The chain uses TRBV7-3 and TRBJ2-2; 14 nucleotides line up with TRBD2. The junction had 2 bases not matched to a gene; V was cut back by 5 bases and J by 0 bases. Germline V gene data show CDR1 as SGHTA and CDR2 as FQGTGA. The CDR3 spans 17 residues. Written as DNA, the CDR3 is TGTGCCAGCAGCCCGGGACTAGCGGGGGCGAACACCGGGGAGCTGTTTTTT. Residues: CASSPGLAGANTGELFF. The whole variable domain, remainder taken from reference TRBV7-3 and TRBJ2-2, is GAGVSQTPSNKVTEKGKYVELRCDPISGHTALYWYRQSLGQGPEFLIYFQGTGAADDSGLPNDRFFAVRPEGSVSTLKIQRTERGDSAVYLCASSPGLAGANTGELFFGEGSRLTVL.

This clonotype appeared a single time. The J gene is TRBJ2-3, the V gene TRBV12-5; 10 nucleotides align to TRBD2. The CDR3 contains 16 residues. CDR1 and CDR2 from the germline V gene are LGHNT and FRNRAP. V dropped 7 bases and J dropped 5; count of bases not matched to a gene: 12. Here the CDR3 DNA reads TGTGCTAGTGAATCGGGCACTAGCGGGGTTGAAGATACGCAGTATTTT. Protein: CASESGTSGVEDTQYF. The full variable domain, rest sourced from reference TRBV12-5 and TRBJ2-3, is DARVTQTPRHKVTEMGQEVTMRCQPILGHNTVFWYRQTMMQGLELLAYFRNRAPLDDSGMPKDRFSAEMPDATLATLKIQPSEPRDSAVYFCASESGTSGVEDTQYFGPGTRLTVL.